One sample yielded the 21 T cell receptor beta chains listed below, sequenced in a study of blood T cell repertoires in COVID-19. Method: immunoSEQ multiplex PCR; TCRdb's copy keeps in-frame clones and lacks some. The top ten clones hold 2% to 3% of a sample with 90,000 to 120,000 clones, about 88% of them seen once. The sample comprised peripheral blood. Source of these receptors: a human donor in a cohort sampled during active COVID-19.

V and J are TRBV19 and TRBJ1-3; D is undetermined. The CDR3 has 14 amino acids. The germline V and J ends were trimmed by 1 base and 0 bases, with 4 bases remaining between them. The germline V gene has CDR1 LNHDA and CDR2 SQIVND (reference sequence). The CDR3 DNA reads as TGTGCCAGTAGTATAGTGAGCTCTGGAAACACCATATATTTT. It is translated as CASSIVSSGNTIYF.

The chain joins TRBV5-1 to TRBJ1-2; D unresolved. This CDR3 region has 14 residues. Looked up from germline, CDR1 is SGHRS and CDR2 is YFSETQ. The V end lost 4 bases, the J end lost 4 bases, and 14 bases lay between the germline ends. CDR3 loop: CASSENSGPYGYTF. The CDR3 DNA is TGCGCCAGCAGCGAGAACAGCGGGCCCTATGGCTACACCTTC.

V gene TRBV5-4 combines with J gene TRBJ2-5, with 9 bases that match TRBD2. The V gene's germline CDR1 is SGHNT and CDR2 YYREEE (reference sequence). This CDR3 comprises 15 residues. V lost 5 bases and J lost 9; bases outside the gene matches: 14. The CDR3 DNA reads as TGTGCCAGCAGTCAATTGGGCGGGGGGGCCAGGCCCCAGTACTTC. Translation gives CASSQLGGGARPQYF.

The V and J genes are TRBV4-1 and TRBJ2-3; 8 nucleotides line up with TRBD2. The CDR3 has 14 amino acids. With V trimmed by 4 bases and J by 1 base, 1 base remained unmatched. From germline, CDR1 is MGHRA and CDR2 YSYEKL. The CDR3 DNA reads TGCGCCAGCAGCCTTAGCGGGGGCACAGATACGCAGTATTTT. It translates to CASSLSGGTDTQYF.

Here the CDR3 DNA reads TGTGCCAGCCCCCAACAGGGGGACACCGGGGAGCTGTTTTTT. As protein: CASPQQGDTGELFF. This chain connects TRBV7-9 to TRBJ2-2; the match to TRBD1 covers 8 bases. CDR1 is SEHNR and CDR2 is FQNEAQ in the germline V gene (reference sequence). The CDR3 is 14 residues long. The V gene end was trimmed by 8 bases and the J gene end by 3 bases; junction bases not matched to a gene: 5. The full variable domain, completed using reference TRBV7-9 and TRBJ2-2, is DTGVSQNPRHKITKRGQNVTFRCDPISEHNRLYWYRQTLGQGPEFLTYFQNEAQLEKSRLLSDRFSAERPKGSFSTLEIQRTEQGDSAMYLCASPQQGDTGELFFGEGSRLTVL.

The CDR3 loop reads CASSTGNNQPQHF. As DNA, the CDR3 is TGTGCCAGCTCTACAGGGAACAATCAGCCCCAGCATTTT. This chain joins TRBV18 and TRBJ1-5; weak D call: TRBD1 (6 bases). This CDR3 region has 13 residues. Trimming removed 6 bases at V and 3 bases at J, with 9 bases between. CDR1 KGHSH and CDR2 LQKENI come from the germline V gene.

This clone was detected only a few times. V usage is TRBV7-8 and J usage is TRBJ1-1; D gene ambiguous. This CDR3 is built from 16 residues. CDR1 is SGHVS and CDR2 is FQNEAQ in the germline V gene. Deletions cut 5 bases from V and 4 bases from J, with 20 bases between. The CDR3 nucleotides read TGTGCCAGCAGCCCCCGCGGGATAGGCGGCGGCACTGAAGCTTTCTTT. This translates into CASSPRGIGGGTEAFF.

The V gene is TRBV11-2, the J gene TRBJ2-7; D not resolved. This CDR3 spans 11 amino acids. Trimming took off 1 base at V and 6 bases at J, with 4 bases between the two ends. Per the germline V gene, CDR1 is SGHAT and CDR2 is FQNNGV. The CDR3 DNA reads as TGTGCCAGCAGCTTAGCCTTCGAGCAGTACTTC. Protein sequence: CASSLAFEQYF.

This clone was seen a single time. V is TRBV10-1 and J is TRBJ2-7; weak D call: TRBD2 (6 bases). Trimming shortened V by 6 bases and J by 2 bases, and 14 bases separated the two germline ends. The CDR3 contains 14 residues. Per the germline V gene, CDR1 is WNHNN and CDR2 is SYGVQD (reference sequence). The CDR3 loop reads CASSPAGTPYEQYF. The CDR3 nucleotides are TGCGCCAGCAGCCCGGCCGGGACTCCCTACGAGCAGTACTTC.

The chain links TRBV6-5 to TRBJ2-7; TRBD2 is a possible D gene (6 bases). Trimming stripped 6 bases from V and 2 bases from J, with 14 bases between. Germline CDR1 reads MNHEY; CDR2 reads SVGAGI. This CDR3 spans 14 amino acids. The CDR3 nucleotides are TGTGCCAGCAGAGCAGCGGGCCCCCCCTACGAGCAGTACTTC. The encoded protein is CASRAAGPPYEQYF.

This chain joins TRBV5-6 and TRBJ1-2; D not certain. Looked up from germline, CDR1 is SGHDT and CDR2 is YYEEEE. With 4 bases removed from V and 4 bases from J, the gap between germline ends came to 14 bases. The CDR3 is made up of 14 amino acids. The CDR3 DNA is TGTGCCAGCAGCCCCCCGACGGGTTTCTATGGCTACACCTTC. As protein: CASSPPTGFYGYTF.

V is TRBV19 and J is TRBJ2-3; a weak D match, TRBD2 (5 bases). The germline V gene has CDR1 LNHDA and CDR2 SQIVND (reference sequence). The CDR3 has 13 residues. V lost 4 bases and J lost 3, with 8 bases in between. CDR3 loop: CASSNTRTDTQYF. CDR3 DNA sequence: TGTGCCAGTAGTAATACTAGGACAGATACGCAGTATTTT. The full variable domain, its missing parts supplied by reference TRBV19 and TRBJ2-3, is DGGITQSPKYLFRKEGQNVTLSCEQNLNHDAMYWYRQDPGQGLRLIYYSQIVNDFQKGDIAEGYSVSREKKESFPLTVTSAQKNPTAFYLCASSNTRTDTQYFGPGTRLTVL.

The genes are TRBV6-5 and TRBJ1-2; D possibly corresponds to TRBD1 (5 bases). V was trimmed by 6 bases and J by 1 base, leaving 15 bases between them. CDR1 MNHEY and CDR2 SVGAGI come from the germline V gene. The CDR3 covers 15 residues. The CDR3 DNA is TGTGCCAGCAGCCTCGTCCCACAGGTTAACTATGGCTACACCTTC. Amino acid sequence: CASSLVPQVNYGYTF.

This chain uses TRBV12-3 or TRBV12-4 with TRBJ1-1; no clear D gene. Trimming took 7 bases from V and 4 from J, leaving 13 bases between them. This CDR3 has 13 amino acids. For the CDR3, the DNA is TGTGCCAGCACCCTACGGAGAGGCACTGAAGCTTTCTTT. It encodes CASTLRRGTEAFF.

The rearrangement uses TRBV10-3 and TRBJ2-1; 11 bases are a match to TRBD2. V shed 5 bases, J shed 6 bases, and the junction held 3 bases outside the gene matches. The germline V gene encodes CDR1 ENHRY and CDR2 SYGVKD. This CDR3 contains 14 residues. The CDR3 coding sequence is TGTGCCATCAGTTCCGGGACTAGCGGCAATGAGCAGTTCTTC. This sequence encodes CAISSGTSGNEQFF.

The gene calls are TRBV3-1 (or the pseudogene TRBV3-2) and TRBJ2-1; 10 positions match TRBD2. This CDR3 is built from 17 residues. The J segment lost 7 bases and the V segment lost 2 bases, leaving 11 bases of the junction unmatched. The V gene's germline CDR1 is LGHDT and CDR2 YNNKEL (reference sequence). CDR3 sequence (DNA): TGTGCCAGCAGCCAACGACTAGCGGGCGGGAGAGCGAATGAGCAGTTCTTC. Protein product: CASSQRLAGGRANEQFF.

V usage is TRBV7-2 and J usage is TRBJ2-5; perhaps TRBD2 as D (5 bases). Per germline, CDR1 SGHTA and CDR2 FQGNSA. CDR3 size: 16 residues. V was trimmed by 5 bases and J by 2 bases, leaving 18 bases between them. The CDR3 region has the DNA TGTGCCAGCAGCCCCCCGGGTGTTGGAGGTCAAGAGACCCAGTACTTC. Translated: CASSPPGVGGQETQYF.

The chain combines TRBV10-1 with TRBJ2-7, with D possibly being TRBD1 (6 bases). This CDR3 has 12 amino acids. Germline V lookup: CDR1 WNHNN, CDR2 SYGVQD (reference sequence). Trimming cost V 9 bases and J 1 base, with 10 bases left between them. This CDR3 is CASGDTSYEQYF. CDR3 nucleotides: TGCGCCAGTGGGGACACTTCCTACGAGCAGTACTTC.

This rearrangement joins TRBV7-2 to TRBJ1-1, with 8 bases that match TRBD1. This CDR3 is 15 amino acids long. The V gene end was trimmed by 5 bases and the J gene end by 13 bases; junction bases not matched to a gene: 18. Germline CDR1 reads SGHTA; CDR2 reads FQGNSA. The CDR3 loop is CASSPPGQARLGGFF. CDR3 bases: TGTGCCAGCAGCCCCCCGGGACAGGCCCGGTTGGGGGGTTTCTTT.

Turning to this clone: Other nucleotide sequences from this sample produce the same CDR3. The chain couples TRBV19 to TRBJ1-1, with TRBD1 matching 10 bases. The CDR3 extends over 12 amino acids. V was pared by 10 bases and J by 3 bases, with 2 bases of the junction left unmatched. Germline assignment: CDR1 LNHDA and CDR2 SQIVND (reference sequence). DNA of the CDR3: TGTGCCACGGACAGGGGGGACACTGAAGCTTTCTTT. Its translation: CATDRGDTEAFF.

This chain's CDR3 is CASSFGGAHRGGYTEAFF. DNA of the CDR3: TGTGCCAGCAGCTTCGGGGGGGCCCACAGGGGAGGCTACACTGAAGCTTTCTTT. The V gene is TRBV11-2, the J gene TRBJ1-1; 7 bases are shared with TRBD1. The CDR3 runs to 18 residues. Germline-derived CDR1 and CDR2 are SGHAT and FQNNGV. V shed 3 bases, J shed 3 bases, and the junction held 16 bases outside the gene matches.